The clone carrying this TCR beta chain was recorded a few times. At one end, the junction sequence differs from germline, possibly due to a read error. The data are from a study of identical twins. Each CDR3 protein is one row after TCRdb ran MiXCR on the 5' RACE reads. The profile shows 500,000 to 650,000 distinct CDR3 sequences, 7% to 7.5% of them singletons. The CDR3 spans 12 residues. Germline V CDR1 and CDR2: SGHAT, FQDESV (reference sequence). The same data also went into a second study, on yellow fever vaccine responses in identical twins.

The specimen was PBMCs. The clonotype was recovered from a young woman in good health. The gene calls are TRBV11-1 and TRBJ2-7; D is perhaps TRBD1 or TRBD2 (5 bases each). The CDR3 is CASSLGTNDQYF. CDR3 sequence (DNA): TGTGCCAGCAGCCTTGGGACCAACGACCAGTACTTC. Full variable domain (missing parts from reference TRBV11-1 and TRBJ2-7): EAEVAQSPRYKITEKSQAVAFWCDPISGHATLYWYRQILGQGPELLVQFQDESVVDDSQLPKDRFSAERLKGVDSTLKIQPAELGDSAMYLCASSLGTNDQYFGPGTRLTVT.